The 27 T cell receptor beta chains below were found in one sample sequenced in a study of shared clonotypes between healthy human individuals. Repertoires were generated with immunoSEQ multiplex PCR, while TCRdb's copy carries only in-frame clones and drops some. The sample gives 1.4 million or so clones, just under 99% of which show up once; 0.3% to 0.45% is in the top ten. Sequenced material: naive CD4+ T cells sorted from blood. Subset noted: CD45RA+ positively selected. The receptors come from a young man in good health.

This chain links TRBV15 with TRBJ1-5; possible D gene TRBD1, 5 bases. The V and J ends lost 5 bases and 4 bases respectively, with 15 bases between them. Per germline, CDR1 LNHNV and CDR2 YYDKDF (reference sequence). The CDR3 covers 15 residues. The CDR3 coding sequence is TGTGCCACCAGCGAGTTGGGGGAGGGAAATCAGCCCCAGCATTTT. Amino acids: CATSELGEGNQPQHF.

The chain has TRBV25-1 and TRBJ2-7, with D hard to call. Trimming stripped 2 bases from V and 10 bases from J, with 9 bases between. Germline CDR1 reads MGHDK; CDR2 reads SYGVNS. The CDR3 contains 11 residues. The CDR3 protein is CASSEGVKQYF. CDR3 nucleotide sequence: TGTGCCAGCAGTGAAGGGGTCAAACAGTACTTC.

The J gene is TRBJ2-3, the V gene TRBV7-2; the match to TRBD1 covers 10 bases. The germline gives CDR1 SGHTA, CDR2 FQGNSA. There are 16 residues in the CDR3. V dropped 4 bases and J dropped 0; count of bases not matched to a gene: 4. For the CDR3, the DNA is TGTGCCAGCAGCTCCTGGACAGGGGGGAGCACAGATACGCAGTATTTT. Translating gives CASSSWTGGSTDTQYF.

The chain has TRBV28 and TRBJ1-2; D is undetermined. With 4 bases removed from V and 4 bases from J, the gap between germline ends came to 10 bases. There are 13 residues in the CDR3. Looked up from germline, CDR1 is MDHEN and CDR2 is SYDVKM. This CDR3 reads CASSSASFYGYTF. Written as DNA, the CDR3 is TGTGCCAGCAGTTCAGCCAGCTTCTATGGCTACACCTTC.

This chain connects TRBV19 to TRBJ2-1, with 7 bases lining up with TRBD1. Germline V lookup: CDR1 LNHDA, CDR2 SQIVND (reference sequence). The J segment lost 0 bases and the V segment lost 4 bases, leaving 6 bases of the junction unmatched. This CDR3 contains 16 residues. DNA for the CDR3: TGTGCCAGTAGTACCCCACAGGGGAGCTCCTACAATGAGCAGTTCTTC. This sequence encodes CASSTPQGSSYNEQFF.

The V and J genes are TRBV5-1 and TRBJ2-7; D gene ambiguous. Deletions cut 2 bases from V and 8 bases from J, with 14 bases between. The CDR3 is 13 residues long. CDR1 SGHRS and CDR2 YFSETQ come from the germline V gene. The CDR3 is CASSFIAGQQQYF. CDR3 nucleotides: TGCGCCAGCAGCTTTATTGCCGGCCAACAGCAGTACTTC.

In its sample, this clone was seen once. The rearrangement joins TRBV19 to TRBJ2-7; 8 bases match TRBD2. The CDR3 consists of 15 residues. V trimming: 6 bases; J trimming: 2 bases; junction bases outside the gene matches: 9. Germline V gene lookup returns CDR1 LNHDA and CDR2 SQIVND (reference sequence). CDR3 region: CASRAGQRGPYEQYF. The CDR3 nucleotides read TGTGCCAGTAGAGCCGGGCAGCGGGGGCCCTACGAGCAGTACTTC.

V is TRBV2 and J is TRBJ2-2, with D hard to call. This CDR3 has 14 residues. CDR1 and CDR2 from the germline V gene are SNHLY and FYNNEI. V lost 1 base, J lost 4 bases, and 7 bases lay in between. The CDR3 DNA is TGTGCCAGCAGTGAAGTTGCCTCCACCGGGGAGCTGTTTTTT. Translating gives CASSEVASTGELFF.

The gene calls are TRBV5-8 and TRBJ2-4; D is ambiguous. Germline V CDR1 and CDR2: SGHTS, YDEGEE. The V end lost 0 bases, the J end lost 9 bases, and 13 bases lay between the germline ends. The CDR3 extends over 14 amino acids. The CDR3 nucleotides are TGTGCCAGCAGCTTGGGCCTCCGTTTAAGCATTCAGTACTTC. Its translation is CASSLGLRLSIQYF. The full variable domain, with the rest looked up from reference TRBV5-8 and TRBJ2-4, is EAGVTQSPTHLIKTRGQQATLRCSPISGHTSVYWYQQALGLGLQFLLWYDEGEERNRGNFPPRFSGRQFPNYSSELNVNALELEDSALYLCASSLGLRLSIQYFGAGTRLSVL.

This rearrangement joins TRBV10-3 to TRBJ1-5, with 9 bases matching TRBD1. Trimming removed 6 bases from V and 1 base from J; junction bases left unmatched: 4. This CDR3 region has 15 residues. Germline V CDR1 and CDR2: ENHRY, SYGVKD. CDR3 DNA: TGTGCCATCAGCACAGGGGGCTCGAGCAATCAGCCCCAGCATTTT. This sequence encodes CAISTGGSSNQPQHF.

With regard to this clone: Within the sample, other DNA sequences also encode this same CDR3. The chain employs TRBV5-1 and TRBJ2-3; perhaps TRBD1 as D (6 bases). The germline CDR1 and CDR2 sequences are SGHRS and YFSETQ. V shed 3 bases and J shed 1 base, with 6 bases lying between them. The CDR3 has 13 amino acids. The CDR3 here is CASSSGGTDTQYF. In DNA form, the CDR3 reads TGCGCCAGCAGCTCAGGGGGCACAGATACGCAGTATTTT.

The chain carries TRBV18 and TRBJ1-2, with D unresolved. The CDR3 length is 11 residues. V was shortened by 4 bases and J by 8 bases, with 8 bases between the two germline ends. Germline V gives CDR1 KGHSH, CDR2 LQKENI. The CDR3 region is CASSRSGGYTF. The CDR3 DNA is TGTGCCAGCTCACGGTCTGGCGGCTACACCTTC.

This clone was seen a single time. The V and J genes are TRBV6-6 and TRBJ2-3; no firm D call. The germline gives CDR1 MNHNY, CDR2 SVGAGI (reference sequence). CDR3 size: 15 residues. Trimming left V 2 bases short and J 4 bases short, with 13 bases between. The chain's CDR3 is CASSYTVVGADTQYF. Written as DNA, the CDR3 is TGTGCCAGCAGTTACACCGTAGTAGGAGCAGATACGCAGTATTTT.

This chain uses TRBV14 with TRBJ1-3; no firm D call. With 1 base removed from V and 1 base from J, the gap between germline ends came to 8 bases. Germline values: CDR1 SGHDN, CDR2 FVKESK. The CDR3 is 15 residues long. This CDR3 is CASSQVSGSGNTIYF. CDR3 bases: TGTGCCAGCAGCCAAGTGTCAGGTTCTGGAAACACCATATATTTT.

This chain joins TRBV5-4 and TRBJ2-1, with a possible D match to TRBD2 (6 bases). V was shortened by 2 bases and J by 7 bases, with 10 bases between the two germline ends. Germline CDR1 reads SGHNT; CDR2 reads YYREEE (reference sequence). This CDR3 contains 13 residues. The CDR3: CASSFTSKNEQFF. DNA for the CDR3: TGTGCCAGCAGCTTCACTAGCAAAAATGAGCAGTTCTTC. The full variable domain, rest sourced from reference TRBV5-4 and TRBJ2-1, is ETGVTQSPTHLIKTRGQQVTLRCSSQSGHNTVSWYQQALGQGPQFIFQYYREEENGRGNFPPRFSGLQFPNYSSELNVNALELDDSALYLCASSFTSKNEQFFGPGTRLTVL.

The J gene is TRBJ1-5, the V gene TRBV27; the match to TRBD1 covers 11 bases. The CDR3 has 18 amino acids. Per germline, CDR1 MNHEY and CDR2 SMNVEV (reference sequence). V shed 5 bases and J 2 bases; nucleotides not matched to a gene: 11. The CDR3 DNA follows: TGTGCCAGCAGTAAAGCTCGGACAGGGGGCGGGGGCAATCAGCCCCAGCATTTT. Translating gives CASSKARTGGGGNQPQHF.

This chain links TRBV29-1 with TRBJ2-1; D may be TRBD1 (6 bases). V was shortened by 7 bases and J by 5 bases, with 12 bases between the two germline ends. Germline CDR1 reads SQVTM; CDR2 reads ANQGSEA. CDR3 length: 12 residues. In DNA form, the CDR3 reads TGCAGCGCTTACAGGGTTCACAATGAGCAGTTCTTC. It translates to CSAYRVHNEQFF.

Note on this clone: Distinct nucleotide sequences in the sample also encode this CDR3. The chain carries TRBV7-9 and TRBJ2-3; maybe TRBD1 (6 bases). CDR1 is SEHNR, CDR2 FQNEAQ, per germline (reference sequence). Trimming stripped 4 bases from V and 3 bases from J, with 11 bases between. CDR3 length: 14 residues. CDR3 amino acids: CASSSGQYTDTQYF. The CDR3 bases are TGTGCCAGCAGCTCCGGACAGTATACAGATACGCAGTATTTT.

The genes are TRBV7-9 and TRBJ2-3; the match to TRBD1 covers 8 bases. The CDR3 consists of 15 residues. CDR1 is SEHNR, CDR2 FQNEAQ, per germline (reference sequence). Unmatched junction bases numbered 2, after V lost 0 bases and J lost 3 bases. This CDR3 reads CASSLAQGVTDTQYF. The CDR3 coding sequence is TGTGCCAGCAGCTTAGCACAGGGGGTTACAGATACGCAGTATTTT.

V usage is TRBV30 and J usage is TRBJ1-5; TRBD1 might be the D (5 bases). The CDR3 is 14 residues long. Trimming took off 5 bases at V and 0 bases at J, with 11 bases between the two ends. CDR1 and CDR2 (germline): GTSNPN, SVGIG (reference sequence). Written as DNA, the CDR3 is TGTGCCTGGGGAGCGGGGGGTAGCAATCAGCCCCAGCATTTT. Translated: CAWGAGGSNQPQHF.

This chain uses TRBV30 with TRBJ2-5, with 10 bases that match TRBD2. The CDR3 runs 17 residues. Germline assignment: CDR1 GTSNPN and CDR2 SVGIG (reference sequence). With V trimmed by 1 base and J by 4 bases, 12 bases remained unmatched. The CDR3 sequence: CAWSGLAGLSVAETQYF. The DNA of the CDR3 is TGTGCCTGGAGTGGACTAGCGGGCCTCTCGGTCGCAGAGACCCAGTACTTC.

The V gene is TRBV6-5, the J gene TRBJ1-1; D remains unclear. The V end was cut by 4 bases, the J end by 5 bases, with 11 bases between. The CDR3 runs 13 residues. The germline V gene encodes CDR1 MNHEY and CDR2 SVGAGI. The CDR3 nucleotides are TGTGCCAGCAGTTTTGGACCCCGAACTGAAGCTTTCTTT. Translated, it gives CASSFGPRTEAFF.

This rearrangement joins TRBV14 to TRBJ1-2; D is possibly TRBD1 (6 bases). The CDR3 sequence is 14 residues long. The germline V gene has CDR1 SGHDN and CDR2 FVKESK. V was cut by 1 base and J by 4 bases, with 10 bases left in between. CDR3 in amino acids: CASSQGGLGYGYTF. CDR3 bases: TGTGCCAGCAGCCAAGGGGGGCTCGGCTATGGCTACACCTTC. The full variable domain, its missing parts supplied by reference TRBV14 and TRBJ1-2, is EAGVTQFPSHSVIEKGQTVTLRCDPISGHDNLYWYRRVMGKEIKFLLHFVKESKQDESGMPNNRFLAERTGGTYSTLKVQPAELEDSGVYFCASSQGGLGYGYTFGSGTRLTVV.

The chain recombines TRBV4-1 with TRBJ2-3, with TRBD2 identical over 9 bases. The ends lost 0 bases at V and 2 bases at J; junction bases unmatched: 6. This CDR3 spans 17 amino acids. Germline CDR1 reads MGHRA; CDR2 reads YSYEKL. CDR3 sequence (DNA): TGCGCCAGCAGCCAAGAACGGCTAGCGGGACACACAGATACGCAGTATTTT. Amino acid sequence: CASSQERLAGHTDTQYF.

CDR3 sequence: CASSTDMNTEAFF. CDR3 nucleotide sequence: TGTGCCAGCTCAACGGATATGAACACTGAAGCTTTCTTT. The chain couples TRBV18 to TRBJ1-1, with D unclear. Germline CDR1 is KGHSH and CDR2 is LQKENI. Trimming took off 5 bases at V and 0 bases at J, with 7 bases between the two ends. This CDR3 is 13 amino acids long.

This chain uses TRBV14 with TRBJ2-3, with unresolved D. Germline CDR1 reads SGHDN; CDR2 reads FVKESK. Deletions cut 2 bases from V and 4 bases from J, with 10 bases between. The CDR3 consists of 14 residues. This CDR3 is CASSQRVVADTQYF. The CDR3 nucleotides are TGTGCCAGCAGCCAAAGAGTGGTCGCAGATACGCAGTATTTT.

CDR3 sequence: CAISEAAQNSYEQYF. In DNA, the CDR3 is TGTGCCATCAGTGAGGCAGCCCAAAACTCCTACGAGCAGTACTTC. J is TRBJ2-7 and V is TRBV10-3, with unresolved D. This CDR3 contains 15 residues. CDR1 and CDR2 from the germline V gene are ENHRY and SYGVKD. Trimming shortened V by 2 bases and J by 0 bases, and 11 bases separated the two germline ends.